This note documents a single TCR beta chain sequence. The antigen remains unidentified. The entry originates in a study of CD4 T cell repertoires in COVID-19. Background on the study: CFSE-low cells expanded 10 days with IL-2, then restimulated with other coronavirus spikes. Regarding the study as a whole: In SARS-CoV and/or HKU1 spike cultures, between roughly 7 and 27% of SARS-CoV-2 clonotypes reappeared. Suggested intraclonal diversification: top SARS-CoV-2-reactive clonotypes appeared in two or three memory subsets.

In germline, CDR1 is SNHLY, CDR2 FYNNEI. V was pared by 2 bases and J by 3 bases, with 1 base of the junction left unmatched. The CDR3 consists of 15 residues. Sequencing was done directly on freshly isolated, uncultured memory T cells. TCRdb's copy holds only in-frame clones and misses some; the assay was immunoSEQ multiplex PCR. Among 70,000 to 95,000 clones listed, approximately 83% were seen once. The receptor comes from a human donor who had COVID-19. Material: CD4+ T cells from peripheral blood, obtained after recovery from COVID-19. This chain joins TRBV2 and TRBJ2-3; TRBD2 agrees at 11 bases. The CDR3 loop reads CASSETSGRTDTQYF. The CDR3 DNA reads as TGTGCCAGCAGTGAAACTAGCGGGAGAACAGATACGCAGTATTTT.